This T cell receptor (beta chain) was recorded in a study of response to subunit inactivated influenza vaccine. TCRdb independently ran MiXCR on the RT-PCR reads; one entry per CDR3 protein. The data contain approximately 480,000 distinct CDR3 sequences, 11% of them singletons. CDR1 and CDR2 (germline): LNHNV, YYDKDF (reference sequence). With 9 bases clipped from V and 5 bases from J, the junction kept 4 bases outside the gene matches. This CDR3 comprises 13 residues. The sample holds a few counts of this clonotype. The sample here was PBMCs from blood, taken 40 to 50 days after vaccination. The gene calls are TRBV15 and TRBJ2-1, with TRBD1 matching 10 bases. This TCR was sampled from a man aged 45-60 years who received an inactivated influenza vaccine. CDR3 region: CATAGTGDNEQFF. As DNA, the CDR3 is TGTGCCACGGCTGGGACAGGGGACAATGAGCAGTTCTTC.